These 32 T cell receptor beta chains originate from one sample sequenced in a study of radiotherapy plus CTLA-4 blockade in lung cancer. Produced via immunoSEQ multiplex PCR; TCRdb's table is partial and in-frame only. In the table there are some 90,000 clones, approximately 83% of which are singletons. The specimen comprised peripheral blood, sampled from a patient treated with radiotherapy plus ipilimumab. These receptors were taken from a human donor with non-small cell lung cancer who had a partial response to radiotherapy plus ipilimumab.

CDR3 residues: CASSPQGQGFYGYTF. CDR3 coding DNA: TGTGCCAGCAGCCCCCAGGGACAGGGCTTCTATGGCTACACCTTC. The chain combines TRBV5-4 with TRBJ1-2; TRBD1 matches at 9 bases. Trimming removed 4 bases from V and 4 bases from J; junction bases left unmatched: 8. CDR3 length: 15 amino acids. Germline V gene lookup returns CDR1 SGHNT and CDR2 YYREEE (reference sequence). The full variable domain, in which reference TRBV5-4 and TRBJ1-2 provide the parts outside the CDR3, is ETGVTQSPTHLIKTRGQQVTLRCSSQSGHNTVSWYQQALGQGPQFIFQYYREEENGRGNFPPRFSGLQFPNYSSELNVNALELDDSALYLCASSPQGQGFYGYTFGSGTRLTVV.

V and J are TRBV27 and TRBJ2-1; 7 bases match TRBD1. From germline, CDR1 is MNHEY and CDR2 SMNVEV (reference sequence). This CDR3 region has 18 residues. V lost 5 bases and J lost 6; bases outside the gene matches: 19. As DNA, the CDR3 is TGTGCCAGCAGTCCCCTCCGGGATCCGGGACAGAACCTCAATGAGCAGTTCTTC. Protein sequence: CASSPLRDPGQNLNEQFF.

The chain employs TRBV5-8 and TRBJ2-1; D remains unclear. Germline CDR1 SGHTS, CDR2 YDEGEE. The CDR3 extends over 13 amino acids. V lost 4 bases, J lost 2 bases, and 7 bases lay in between. DNA for the CDR3: TGTGCCAGCAGCCGACTGGCCTACAATGAGCAGTTCTTC. It translates to CASSRLAYNEQFF.

This clone was picked up a small number of times. V and J are TRBV28 and TRBJ1-1; D remains unclear. This CDR3 comprises 12 residues. The germline V gene encodes CDR1 MDHEN and CDR2 SYDVKM. Deletions cut 3 bases from V and 4 bases from J, with 6 bases between. The CDR3 nucleotides are TGTGCCAGCAGTTTTCGGGTCACTGAAGCTTTCTTT. As protein: CASSFRVTEAFF.

This rearrangement joins TRBV6-5 to TRBJ1-1; tentatively, D is TRBD1 (5 bases). The length of the CDR3 is 12 residues. V lost 6 bases, J lost 7 bases, and 12 bases lay in between. Germline assignment: CDR1 MNHEY and CDR2 SVGAGI. The CDR3 region has the DNA TGTGCCAGCAGCCGTGGGGCAGTTGAAGCTTTCTTT. Its translation is CASSRGAVEAFF.

This clone was found once. The CDR3 is CASSFGQGDGYGYTF. The CDR3 DNA reads as TGTGCCAGCAGCTTTGGCCAGGGGGATGGCTATGGCTACACCTTC. This chain uses TRBV9 with TRBJ1-2, with 7 bases that match TRBD1. CDR1 and CDR2 from the germline V gene are SGDLS and YYNGEE. The trim removed 4 bases at V and 4 bases at J, leaving 10 bases unmatched. This CDR3 comprises 15 residues.

The chain employs TRBV5-1 and TRBJ2-3; 10 nucleotides match TRBD2. The CDR3 is 15 residues long. Per germline, CDR1 SGHRS and CDR2 YFSETQ. The V gene end was trimmed by 1 base and the J gene end by 4 bases; junction bases not matched to a gene: 3. The CDR3 region is CASSLTSGAPDTQYF. DNA of the CDR3: TGCGCCAGCAGCTTGACTAGCGGGGCCCCAGATACGCAGTATTTT.

J is TRBJ2-7 and V is TRBV5-4, with 8 bases identical to TRBD2. The V gene's germline CDR1 is SGHNT and CDR2 YYREEE (reference sequence). This CDR3 has 14 residues. V shed 2 bases and J 7 bases; nucleotides not matched to a gene: 8. The CDR3 coding sequence is TGTGCCAGCAGCTTTAGCGGGACCCCAGGGGAGCAGTACGTC. This translates into CASSFSGTPGEQYV.

This clone appeared a single time. The chain is built from TRBV6-5 and TRBJ2-1; 12 nucleotides align to TRBD2. The germline gives CDR1 MNHEY, CDR2 SVGAGI. J lost 10 bases, V lost 7 bases, and 11 bases had no gene match. The CDR3 totals 15 residues. CDR3 bases: TGTGCCAGCACCCAACCGGCTAGCGGGAGGGCCGAGCAGTTCTTC. Amino acids: CASTQPASGRAEQFF.

The CDR3 DNA reads as TGTGCCAGCAGTTTAGAACAGATCTATGGCTACACCTTC. This sequence encodes CASSLEQIYGYTF. V and J are TRBV28 and TRBJ1-2; D unresolved. Germline CDR1 and CDR2: MDHEN and SYDVKM. The V gene lost 2 bases and the J gene lost 4 bases, with 8 bases spanning the gap. This CDR3 spans 13 amino acids.

The chain joins TRBV7-9 to TRBJ2-7; TRBD2 aligns across 7 bases. Trimming took 11 bases from V and 1 from J; bases not matched to a gene: 5. The CDR3 extends over 12 amino acids. Germline-derived CDR1 and CDR2 are SEHNR and FQNEAQ (reference sequence). CDR3 residues: CAGSSGSYEQYF. The CDR3 DNA follows: TGTGCCGGCTCTAGCGGTTCCTACGAGCAGTACTTC.

Points on this clone: A read error may account for a junction end that differs from germline. The rearrangement links TRBV19 to TRBJ2-5, with 16 nucleotides matching TRBD2. The CDR3 consists of 19 residues. Germline CDR1 is LNHDA and CDR2 is SQIVND (reference sequence). The CDR3 here is CASSTHLGTSGRERETRYF. CDR3 nucleotide sequence: TGTGCCAGTAGTACCCATTTGGGGACTAGCGGGAGGGAGAGGGAGACCCGGTACTTC.

The rearrangement joins TRBV5-4 to TRBJ1-1, with 9 bases aligning to TRBD1. The germline V gene encodes CDR1 SGHNT and CDR2 YYREEE (reference sequence). V shed 0 bases, J shed 3 bases, and the junction held 3 bases outside the gene matches. The CDR3 extends over 15 amino acids. CDR3 amino acids: CASSLVTGGDTEAFF. For the CDR3, the DNA is TGTGCCAGCAGCTTGGTGACAGGGGGGGACACTGAAGCTTTCTTT.

The J gene is TRBJ1-4, the V gene TRBV27, with 11 bases aligning to TRBD1. Germline loops: CDR1 MNHEY, CDR2 SMNVEV (reference sequence). V shed 6 bases, J shed 1 base, and the junction held 4 bases outside the gene matches. The CDR3 has 16 residues. The CDR3 spells CASSGTGGQTNEKLFF. The CDR3 DNA is TGTGCCAGCAGCGGGACAGGGGGTCAAACTAATGAAAAACTGTTTTTT. The variable domain in full, with the rest retrieved from reference TRBV27 and TRBJ1-4, is EAQVTQNPRYLITVTGKKLTVTCSQNMNHEYMSWYRQDPGLGLRQIYYSMNVEVTDKGDVPEGYKVSRKEKRNFPLILESPSPNQTSLYFCASSGTGGQTNEKLFFGSGTQLSVL.

V and J are TRBV5-1 and TRBJ2-1; 9 nucleotides line up with TRBD2. This CDR3 region has 16 residues. Per the germline V gene, CDR1 is SGHRS and CDR2 is YFSETQ. Unmatched junction bases numbered 10, after V lost 0 bases and J lost 9 bases. CDR3 sequence (DNA): TGCGCCAGCAGCTTGGCAGGGCTAGCGGGATACGGTGAGCAGTTCTTC. As protein: CASSLAGLAGYGEQFF.

The rearrangement uses TRBV6-1 and TRBJ1-5; D remains ambiguous. Germline V lookup: CDR1 MNHNS, CDR2 SASEGT. There are 15 residues in the CDR3. V shed 2 bases and J shed 7 bases, with 15 bases lying between them. This chain's CDR3 is CASSESGYGVQPQHF. The DNA of the CDR3 is TGTGCCAGCAGTGAAAGTGGCTACGGGGTACAGCCCCAGCATTTT.

Here the CDR3 DNA reads TGCGCCAGCAGCCGTACCCCGACTGCGAACACCGGGGAGCTGTTTTTT. Translation: CASSRTPTANTGELFF. The V and J genes are TRBV5-1 and TRBJ2-2; D is unclear. V was shortened by 4 bases and J by 0 bases, with 13 bases between the two germline ends. Germline V gene data show CDR1 as SGHRS and CDR2 as YFSETQ. The CDR3 totals 16 residues. The full variable domain, in which reference TRBV5-1 and TRBJ2-2 provide the parts outside the CDR3, is KAGVTQTPRYLIKTRGQQVTLSCSPISGHRSVSWYQQTPGQGLQFLFEYFSETQRNKGNFPGRFSGRQFSNSRSEMNVSTLELGDSALYLCASSRTPTANTGELFFGEGSRLTVL.

This chain connects TRBV19 to TRBJ1-1; 8 positions agree with TRBD1. V dropped 6 bases and J dropped 6; count of bases not matched to a gene: 9. The germline V gene has CDR1 LNHDA and CDR2 SQIVND (reference sequence). The CDR3 sequence is 14 residues long. In DNA form, the CDR3 reads TGTGCCAGTAGAAAGGACAGGGTTCGCGCTGAAGCTTTCTTT. Amino acid sequence: CASRKDRVRAEAFF.

The chain has TRBV2 and TRBJ2-7; TRBD1 matches at 7 bases. With V trimmed by 7 bases and J by 3 bases, 6 bases remained unmatched. The germline CDR1 and CDR2 sequences are SNHLY and FYNNEI. There are 13 residues in the CDR3. CDR3 sequence (DNA): TGTGCCAGCAATAGAGGGGGCAGCTACGAGCAGTACTTC. It translates to CASNRGGSYEQYF.

The chain is built from TRBV11-2 and TRBJ1-5; D remains ambiguous. From germline, CDR1 is SGHAT and CDR2 FQNNGV. The CDR3 length is 13 residues. The V end lost 3 bases, the J end lost 4 bases, and 7 bases lay between the germline ends. Here the CDR3 DNA reads TGTGCCAGCAGCTTTGTCAGGAATCAGCCCCAGCATTTT. Encoded protein: CASSFVRNQPQHF.

The chain carries TRBV19 and TRBJ2-1; 10 bases match TRBD2. V trimming: 4 bases; J trimming: 6 bases; junction bases outside the gene matches: 12. CDR1 and CDR2 from the germline V gene are LNHDA and SQIVND (reference sequence). This CDR3 is built from 17 residues. The CDR3 spells CASSKPGTSVSGNEQFF. The CDR3 DNA follows: TGTGCCAGTAGTAAACCCGGGACTAGCGTGTCCGGCAATGAGCAGTTCTTC.

The V and J genes are TRBV5-4 and TRBJ2-7; maybe TRBD2 (5 bases). With 0 bases removed from V and 5 bases from J, the gap between germline ends came to 12 bases. This CDR3 is 14 amino acids long. Germline CDR1 and CDR2: SGHNT and YYREEE (reference sequence). In DNA, the CDR3 is TGTGCCAGCAGCTTGGGTCGCGCGGGTGACGAGCAGTACTTC. This gives the protein CASSLGRAGDEQYF. Filled out from reference TRBV5-4 and TRBJ2-7, the complete variable domain reads ETGVTQSPTHLIKTRGQQVTLRCSSQSGHNTVSWYQQALGQGPQFIFQYYREEENGRGNFPPRFSGLQFPNYSSELNVNALELDDSALYLCASSLGRAGDEQYFGPGTRLTVT.

The genes are TRBV27 and TRBJ2-3, with 9 bases that match TRBD2. V lost 3 bases and J lost 6; bases outside the gene matches: 7. Germline V gene sequence: CDR1 MNHEY, CDR2 SMNVEV (reference sequence). CDR3 length equals 15 residues. The CDR3: CASSFLASGKDTQYF. Written as DNA, the CDR3 is TGTGCCAGCAGTTTTCTTGCTAGCGGGAAGGATACGCAGTATTTT.

The chain recombines TRBV2 with TRBJ1-5; 7 positions match TRBD1. This CDR3 spans 15 amino acids. The germline gives CDR1 SNHLY, CDR2 FYNNEI. Trimming removed 4 bases from V and 0 bases from J; junction bases left unmatched: 3. In nucleotides, the CDR3 is TGTGCCAGCAGTGGACAGGGATTTAGCAATCAGCCCCAGCATTTT. Translated, it gives CASSGQGFSNQPQHF. Combining the CDR3 with reference TRBV2 and TRBJ1-5 gives the whole variable domain EPEVTQTPSHQVTQMGQEVILRCVPISNHLYFYWYRQILGQKVEFLVSFYNNEISEKSEIFDDQFSVERPDGSNFTLKIRSTKLEDSAMYFCASSGQGFSNQPQHFGDGTRLSIL.

In its sample, this clone was seen a few times. The chain carries TRBV30 and TRBJ1-2; 7 bases align to TRBD1. The J segment lost 6 bases and the V segment lost 0 bases, leaving 7 bases of the junction unmatched. The germline CDR1 and CDR2 sequences are GTSNPN and SVGIG (reference sequence). This CDR3 region has 14 residues. The CDR3: CAWSVRGGADGYTF. The DNA for the CDR3 is TGTGCCTGGAGTGTACGAGGGGGCGCAGATGGCTACACCTTC.

The gene calls are TRBV6-6 and TRBJ1-5; D is unresolved. V was pared by 6 bases and J by 0 bases, with 12 bases between. CDR1 and CDR2 from the germline V gene are MNHNY and SVGAGI (reference sequence). This CDR3 spans 15 amino acids. The CDR3 reads CASRELAFSNQPQHF. CDR3 DNA sequence: TGTGCCAGCAGGGAGCTCGCATTTAGCAATCAGCCCCAGCATTTT.

This clone is a singleton in its sample. The gene calls are TRBV6-1 and TRBJ2-7, with D perhaps TRBD2 (7 bases). CDR1 is MNHNS, CDR2 SASEGT, per germline. The germline V and J ends were trimmed by 5 bases and 2 bases, with 13 bases remaining between them. The CDR3 contains 14 residues. The CDR3 reads CASSPSGGPYEQYV. In DNA form, the CDR3 reads TGTGCCAGCAGTCCGTCGGGGGGCCCCTACGAGCAGTACGTC.

The chain combines TRBV29-1 with TRBJ1-4, with TRBD1 matching 9 bases. The CDR3 runs 15 residues. Losses at the gene ends were 4 bases for V and 7 bases for J; bases not matched to a gene: 10. The V gene's germline CDR1 is SQVTM and CDR2 ANQGSEA. For the CDR3, the DNA is TGCAGCGTTGTAGGGACCGGGACAGGGATTGAAAAACTGTTTTTT. Its protein product is CSVVGTGTGIEKLFF.

J is TRBJ2-1 and V is TRBV28, with 9 bases fitting TRBD2. The CDR3 loop spans 15 amino acids. CDR1 is MDHEN, CDR2 SYDVKM, per germline. V trimming: 8 bases; J trimming: 0 bases; junction bases outside the gene matches: 5. CDR3 nucleotide sequence: TGTGCCAGCTCTAATAGCGGGAGCTCCTACAATGAGCAGTTCTTC. Translated, it gives CASSNSGSSYNEQFF. Supplemented by reference TRBV28 and TRBJ2-1, the full variable domain reads DVKVTQSSRYLVKRTGEKVFLECVQDMDHENMFWYRQDPGLGLRLIYFSYDVKMKEKGDIPEGYSVSREKKERFSLILESASTNQTSMYLCASSNSGSSYNEQFFGPGTRLTVL.

The rearrangement uses TRBV29-1 and TRBJ2-1; maybe TRBD1 (5 bases). CDR1 and CDR2 from the germline V gene are SQVTM and ANQGSEA. V was cut by 7 bases and J by 8 bases, with 15 bases left in between. This CDR3 contains 12 residues. CDR3 DNA sequence: TGCAGCGCTGCTAAAAGGGGCGATGAGCAGTTCTTC. This codes for CSAAKRGDEQFF.

This rearrangement joins TRBV6-8 to TRBJ2-2; unclear D gene. Between the trimmed V and J ends, which lost 3 bases and 5 bases, there was a span of 16 bases. The CDR3 contains 16 residues. The germline V gene encodes CDR1 MNHGY and CDR2 SAAAGT. The CDR3 DNA sequence: TGTGCCAGCAGTTATCACCTGCAGGCCACTACCGGGGAGCTGTTTTTT. Translation: CASSYHLQATTGELFF.

The chain joins TRBV9 to TRBJ2-1, with TRBD2 identical over 11 bases. This CDR3 contains 15 residues. V was pared by 4 bases and J by 7 bases, with 7 bases of the junction left unmatched. CDR1 is SGDLS, CDR2 YYNGEE, per germline. The CDR3 DNA is TGTGCCAGCAGCATCACTAGCGGGAGTGATAATGAGCAGTTCTTC. This codes for CASSITSGSDNEQFF.